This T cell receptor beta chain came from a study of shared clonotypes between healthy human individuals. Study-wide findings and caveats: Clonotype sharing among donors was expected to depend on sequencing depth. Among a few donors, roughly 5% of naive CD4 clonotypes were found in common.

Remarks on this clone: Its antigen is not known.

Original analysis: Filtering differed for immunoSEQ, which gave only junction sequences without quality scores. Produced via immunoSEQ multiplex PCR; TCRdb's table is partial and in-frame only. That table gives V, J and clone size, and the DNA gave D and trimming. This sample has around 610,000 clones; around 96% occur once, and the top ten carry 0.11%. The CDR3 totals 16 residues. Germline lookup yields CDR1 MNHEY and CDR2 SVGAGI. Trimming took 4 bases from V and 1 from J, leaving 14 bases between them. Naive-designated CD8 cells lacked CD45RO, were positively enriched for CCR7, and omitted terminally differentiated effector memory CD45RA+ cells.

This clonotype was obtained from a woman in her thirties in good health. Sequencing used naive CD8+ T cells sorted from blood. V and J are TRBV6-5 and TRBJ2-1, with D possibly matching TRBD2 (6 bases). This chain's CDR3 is CASSSRDSSSYNEQFF. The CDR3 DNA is TGTGCCAGCAGTTCCCGGGACTCCTCTTCCTACAATGAGCAGTTCTTC.